Here is one T cell receptor beta chain with its context. Patients suffered from locally advanced or metastatic urothelial carcinoma. Between 1 and 8 samples, pretreatment and on-treatment, were given by each patient. Method: immunoSEQ multiplex PCR; TCRdb's copy keeps in-frame clones and lacks some. The table has under 40,000 clones, over 75% seen once. The entry originates in a study of PD-L1 blockade in urothelial cancer. Looking at the study overall: Male sex and bladder-origin urothelial cancer characterized about 90% of the roughly 29 patients. Blood was subjected to analysis at 3 weeks (second dose) and 6 weeks following treatment start.

V lost 6 bases, J lost 7 bases, and 13 bases lay in between. The CDR3 is made up of 13 amino acids. The germline V gene encodes CDR1 SGHTA and CDR2 FQGTGA. Sample: PBMCs, taken around atezolizumab (anti-PD-L1) treatment. The TCR originated in a man aged 65 to 85 with urothelial cancer. This chain uses TRBV7-3 with TRBJ2-1; D may be TRBD2 (5 bases). The CDR3 sequence is CASRLGPENEQFF. The CDR3 DNA follows: TGTGCCAGCAGACTAGGGCCGGAGAATGAGCAGTTCTTC. The full variable domain, with the rest looked up from reference TRBV7-3 and TRBJ2-1, is GAGVSQTPSNKVTEKGKYVELRCDPISGHTALYWYRQSLGQGPEFLIYFQGTGAADDSGLPNDRFFAVRPEGSVSTLKIQRTERGDSAVYLCASRLGPENEQFFGPGTRLTVL.